One and the same sample provided the 9 T cell receptor beta chains below, sequenced in a study of OX40 agonist ivuxolimab in advanced cancers. TCRdb keeps only in-frame clones here, not all; method: immunoSEQ multiplex PCR. The sample has 82,000 or so clones, roughly 92% seen once. Sequencing was performed on CD4+ or CD8+ T cells sorted from blood, taken in a trial of the OX40 agonist ivuxolimab. The receptors were gathered from an adult with an advanced solid tumor such as melanoma, head and neck, liver or kidney cancer.

The chain couples TRBV30 to TRBJ2-7, with unresolved D. V was shortened by 2 bases and J by 1 base, with 15 bases between the two germline ends. The germline V gene has CDR1 GTSNPN and CDR2 SVGIG (reference sequence). CDR3 length equals 15 residues. DNA of the CDR3: TGTGCCTGGAGTCCCTATTTGGAAGCATCCTACGAGCAGTACTTC. Translation gives CAWSPYLEASYEQYF.

V gene TRBV15 combines with J gene TRBJ1-2, with D perhaps matching TRBD1 (5 bases). Germline CDR1 reads LNHNV; CDR2 reads YYDKDF (reference sequence). The V end was cut by 0 bases, the J end by 8 bases, with 13 bases between. This CDR3 is built from 14 residues. The CDR3 here is CATSRDLQGLGYTF. Here the CDR3 DNA reads TGTGCCACCAGCAGAGATCTTCAGGGCTTGGGCTACACCTTC.

The DNA of the CDR3 is TGTGCCAGAAGCTCGGGGGGGAGGGGCACAGATACGCAGTATTTT. Protein sequence: CARSSGGRGTDTQYF. The chain joins TRBV7-5 to TRBJ2-3; the D segment call TRBD2 is taken from the table without a DNA check. TRBV7-5 is an annotated pseudogene. The CDR3 consists of 15 residues.

The V call is TRBV5-8, the J call TRBJ2-1; D is ambiguous. Germline V gene data show CDR1 as SGHTS and CDR2 as YDEGEE. This CDR3 region has 13 residues. V lost 5 bases and J 10 bases, leaving 16 bases between the germline ends. CDR3 in amino acids: CASSFRQLGEQFF. The CDR3 DNA reads TGTGCCAGCAGTTTTCGGCAGTTGGGGGAGCAGTTCTTC.

This chain connects TRBV19 to TRBJ1-1; D not certain. Germline V gene lookup returns CDR1 LNHDA and CDR2 SQIVND (reference sequence). This CDR3 has 11 residues. Trimming shortened V by 1 base and J by 7 bases, and 4 bases separated the two germline ends. CDR3 residues: CASSIVGEAFF. The DNA of the CDR3 is TGTGCCAGTAGTATAGTGGGTGAAGCTTTCTTT.

The chain recombines TRBV15 with TRBJ2-5; TRBD2 aligns across 8 bases. The J segment lost 4 bases and the V segment lost 3 bases, leaving 10 bases of the junction unmatched. CDR1 LNHNV and CDR2 YYDKDF come from the germline V gene (reference sequence). This CDR3 contains 16 residues. CDR3 region: CATSRGAGVNSETQYF. In DNA form, the CDR3 reads TGTGCCACCAGCAGGGGAGCGGGGGTGAATTCAGAGACCCAGTACTTC.

The J gene is TRBJ2-3, the V gene TRBV5-1; 10 bases map to TRBD2. The CDR3 loop spans 16 amino acids. Germline CDR1 SGHRS, CDR2 YFSETQ. V lost 0 bases and J lost 4; bases outside the gene matches: 5. The CDR3 loop is CASSLALAGGSDTQYF. The CDR3, as DNA: TGCGCCAGCAGCTTGGCATTAGCGGGGGGTTCAGATACGCAGTATTTT.

This clone was detected once. The chain uses TRBV12-2 and TRBJ2-7; the D call in the table, TRBD2, was not verified against the DNA. TRBV12-2 is reported as a pseudogene. The CDR3 is 18 residues long. Here the CDR3 DNA reads TGTGCAAGTCGCTTGGAGGACGGAGTCCCTAGCCCCTCCTACGAGCAGTACTTC. Translating gives CASRLEDGVPSPSYEQYF.

This sequence joins TRBV19 and TRBJ1-2; the D gene is possibly TRBD1 (6 bases). Trimming took off 6 bases at V and 6 bases at J, with 17 bases between the two ends. Germline V gives CDR1 LNHDA, CDR2 SQIVND (reference sequence). This CDR3 region has 14 residues. This CDR3 is CASSRGQGLDGYTF. As DNA, the CDR3 is TGTGCCAGTAGCAGGGGTCAGGGCCTCGATGGCTACACCTTC. The entire variable domain, with the rest obtained from reference TRBV19 and TRBJ1-2, is as follows: DGGITQSPKYLFRKEGQNVTLSCEQNLNHDAMYWYRQDPGQGLRLIYYSQIVNDFQKGDIAEGYSVSREKKESFPLTVTSAQKNPTAFYLCASSRGQGLDGYTFGSGTRLTVV.